This passage covers 27 T cell receptor beta chains from one sample sequenced in a study of control samples from healthy donors and cancer patients. Assay: immunoSEQ multiplex PCR; the TCRdb copy retains only in-frame clones and omits some. The sample includes roughly 120,000 clones, about 89% of them seen just once. Sequenced: blood. These TCRs come from a woman under 30 in good health.

V gene TRBV9 combines with J gene TRBJ1-1, with TRBD1 identical over 9 bases. Germline V gene sequence: CDR1 SGDLS, CDR2 YYNGEE. The ends lost 2 bases at V and 1 base at J; junction bases unmatched: 0. CDR3 length: 14 residues. This chain's CDR3 is CASSVGQGNTEAFF. CDR3 DNA sequence: TGTGCCAGCAGCGTGGGACAGGGGAACACTGAAGCTTTCTTT.

The chain employs TRBV5-1 and TRBJ1-3, with D hard to call. The V and J ends lost 0 bases and 1 base respectively, with 17 bases between them. Germline loops: CDR1 SGHRS, CDR2 YFSETQ. This CDR3 region has 18 residues. CDR3: CASSLDAPTSASGNTIYF. The CDR3 DNA reads as TGCGCCAGCAGCTTGGACGCTCCCACGAGTGCTTCTGGAAACACCATATATTTT.

The chain carries TRBV18 and TRBJ1-1; no clear D gene. CDR3 length equals 15 residues. Trimming left V 4 bases short and J 0 bases short, with 12 bases between. Germline V gives CDR1 KGHSH, CDR2 LQKENI. CDR3 in DNA: TGTGCCAGCTCACTAGCCGGGGTCCTGAACACTGAAGCTTTCTTT. This codes for CASSLAGVLNTEAFF.

The chain is built from TRBV10-1 and TRBJ2-6; 12 positions match TRBD1. V was clipped by 11 bases and J by 4 bases; unmatched bases: 6. This CDR3 is built from 15 residues. Germline lookup yields CDR1 WNHNN and CDR2 SYGVQD (reference sequence). The CDR3 bases are TGCGCCTGCGGGACAGGGGGCCTCGGGGCCAACGTCCTGACTTTC. Amino acid sequence: CACGTGGLGANVLTF.

V is TRBV28 and J is TRBJ1-6; the match to TRBD1 covers 9 bases. The CDR3 is 19 amino acids. The V gene end was trimmed by 3 bases and the J gene end by 5 bases; junction bases not matched to a gene: 14. Per the germline V gene, CDR1 is MDHEN and CDR2 is SYDVKM. The CDR3 loop reads CASSFTGQGRDFDNSPLHF. CDR3 sequence (DNA): TGTGCCAGCAGTTTTACAGGACAGGGGAGGGATTTTGATAATTCACCCCTCCACTTT.

The J gene is TRBJ2-1, the V gene TRBV7-3; 8 nucleotides align to TRBD1. Per germline, CDR1 SGHTA and CDR2 FQGTGA. Losses at the gene ends were 4 bases for V and 7 bases for J; bases not matched to a gene: 3. The CDR3 runs to 13 residues. CDR3 sequence (DNA): TGTGCCAGCAGCTACCAGGGGGCAAATGAGCAGTTCTTC. Its translation: CASSYQGANEQFF.

The chain carries TRBV7-9 and TRBJ2-5; tentatively, D is TRBD1 or TRBD2 (5 bases each). V gave up 4 bases and J gave up 9 bases, with 27 bases separating them. This CDR3 contains 17 residues. Per the germline V gene, CDR1 is SEHNR and CDR2 is FQNEAQ (reference sequence). The CDR3 protein is CASSSSSPGILGESQYF. As DNA, the CDR3 is TGTGCCAGCAGCTCATCCTCCCCAGGGATTCTGGGGGAGTCCCAGTACTTC.

This clone was found a few times. The V gene is TRBV2, the J gene TRBJ1-5; possible D gene TRBD1, 5 bases. V was shortened by 7 bases and J by 3 bases, with 19 bases between the two germline ends. The CDR3 length is 16 residues. In germline, CDR1 is SNHLY, CDR2 FYNNEI. The CDR3 here is CASIPGPAGLNQPQHF. The CDR3 DNA reads as TGTGCCAGCATCCCAGGGCCGGCAGGCCTCAATCAGCCCCAGCATTTT.

This clone was detected only a few times. The CDR3 spells CAINQGVEYGYTF. The CDR3 coding sequence is TGTGCCATAAACCAGGGTGTCGAGTATGGCTACACCTTC. This chain links TRBV28 with TRBJ1-2, with a weak D call TRBD1 (5 bases). V was trimmed by 10 bases and J by 5 bases, leaving 17 bases between them. Germline assignment: CDR1 MDHEN and CDR2 SYDVKM. The CDR3 has 13 residues.

V and J are TRBV28 and TRBJ1-3; no definite D call. The CDR3 has 16 residues. Per germline, CDR1 MDHEN and CDR2 SYDVKM. V dropped 7 bases and J dropped 0 bases, with 16 bases sitting between them. CDR3 nucleotides: TGTGCCAGCACATCGGACCGTGCCCGCTCTGGAAACACCATATATTTT. This codes for CASTSDRARSGNTIYF.

The V gene is TRBV6-6, the J gene TRBJ2-3; the match to TRBD2 covers 9 bases. The trim removed 5 bases at V and 2 bases at J, leaving 8 bases unmatched. This CDR3 is 16 amino acids long. The germline gives CDR1 MNHNY, CDR2 SVGAGI (reference sequence). The CDR3 protein is CASSPPGLAFTDTQYF. Here the CDR3 DNA reads TGTGCCAGCAGTCCGCCGGGACTAGCTTTCACAGATACGCAGTATTTT.

This sequence joins TRBV9 and TRBJ2-1; TRBD2 aligns across 12 bases. V lost 3 bases to trimming and J lost 10 bases; unmatched junction nucleotides: 5. CDR1 and CDR2 (germline): SGDLS, YYNGEE. The length of the CDR3 is 14 residues. The CDR3 spells CASSGTSGASEQFF. Written as DNA, the CDR3 is TGTGCCAGCAGCGGGACTAGCGGGGCGAGCGAGCAGTTCTTC.

This chain connects TRBV28 to TRBJ1-5; a weak D match, TRBD1 (5 bases). This CDR3 has 15 residues. Germline CDR1 reads MDHEN; CDR2 reads SYDVKM. V shed 5 bases and J shed 7 bases, with 18 bases lying between them. The CDR3 here is CASSVGRPRGQPQHF. Here the CDR3 DNA reads TGTGCCAGCAGTGTCGGACGGCCTCGGGGGCAGCCCCAGCATTTT.

The V gene is TRBV5-1, the J gene TRBJ2-5; TRBD2 aligns across 8 bases. CDR1 is SGHRS, CDR2 YFSETQ, per germline. The CDR3 is 18 amino acids. Trimming cost V 5 bases and J 5 bases; bases outside gene matches: 20. The CDR3 coding sequence is TGCGCCAGCAGGGGACAACAACTTAGCGGGGAACCCCGGGAGACCCAGTACTTC. Translated, it gives CASRGQQLSGEPRETQYF.

The chain carries TRBV18 and TRBJ1-2; D is perhaps TRBD1 (5 bases). Germline V gene data show CDR1 as KGHSH and CDR2 as LQKENI. There are 17 residues in the CDR3. Trimming removed 3 bases at V and 8 bases at J, with 25 bases between. The CDR3, as DNA: TGTGCCAGCTCACCGAGCGCCCCACACGGGACCGTAGGCGGCTACACCTTC. As protein: CASSPSAPHGTVGGYTF.

This clone is a singleton in its sample. The chain employs TRBV28 and TRBJ2-7; 12 bases agree with TRBD2. Germline lookup yields CDR1 MDHEN and CDR2 SYDVKM. The CDR3 length is 19 residues. J lost 5 bases, V lost 5 bases, and 19 bases had no gene match. The CDR3 region is CASSPPSSSGRGFHNEQYF. The CDR3 DNA reads TGTGCCAGCAGTCCACCGTCGTCTAGCGGGAGGGGATTTCACAACGAGCAGTACTTC.

The gene calls are TRBV25-1 and TRBJ1-1, with D possibly being TRBD1 (5 bases). The CDR3 length is 14 residues. CDR1 is MGHDK, CDR2 SYGVNS, per germline. V lost 3 bases, J lost 3 bases, and 11 bases lay in between. The DNA for the CDR3 is TGTGCCAGCAGTGACCAGGGACGGGACACTGAAGCTTTCTTT. Translated: CASSDQGRDTEAFF.

V and J are TRBV6-5 and TRBJ2-3, with a weak D call TRBD1 (6 bases). The V gene's germline CDR1 is MNHEY and CDR2 SVGAGI. This CDR3 region has 14 residues. The V end lost 6 bases, the J end lost 0 bases, and 10 bases lay between the germline ends. This CDR3 is CASRITGSTDTQYF. The CDR3 nucleotides are TGTGCCAGCAGAATAACAGGGAGCACAGATACGCAGTATTTT.

The chain carries TRBV24-1 and TRBJ1-2, with D unclear. The CDR3 is made up of 12 amino acids. The germline V and J ends were trimmed by 4 bases and 6 bases, with 8 bases remaining between them. CDR1 is KGHDR, CDR2 SFDVKD, per germline. In nucleotides, the CDR3 is TGTGCCACCAGTGAGAGCTCCGATGGCTACACCTTC. Translated, it gives CATSESSDGYTF.

This sequence joins TRBV5-1 and TRBJ2-5; maybe TRBD2 (7 bases). Germline V gene sequence: CDR1 SGHRS, CDR2 YFSETQ. This CDR3 is built from 16 residues. Trimming shortened V by 2 bases and J by 1 base, and 15 bases separated the two germline ends. The CDR3 sequence is CASSFWGGLTQETQYF. CDR3 DNA sequence: TGCGCCAGCAGCTTCTGGGGGGGGCTAACCCAAGAGACCCAGTACTTC.

The table lists this clone with a count of one. The chain has TRBV15 and TRBJ2-1; the D is unclear. Trimming shortened V by 1 base and J by 9 bases, and 10 bases separated the two germline ends. The CDR3 length is 13 residues. Germline CDR1 and CDR2: LNHNV and YYDKDF (reference sequence). The CDR3 reads CATSRGSFSEQFF. Here the CDR3 DNA reads TGTGCCACCAGCAGAGGGTCGTTCAGTGAGCAGTTCTTC.

The chain recombines TRBV28 with TRBJ2-2; no reliable D call. CDR1 MDHEN and CDR2 SYDVKM come from the germline V gene. Between the trimmed V and J ends, which lost 3 bases and 4 bases, there was a span of 3 bases. This CDR3 spans 12 amino acids. CDR3 amino acids: CASSLLTGELFF. The DNA for the CDR3 is TGTGCCAGCAGTTTGCTCACCGGGGAGCTGTTTTTT.

The CDR3: CASSFGQGSTDTQYF. The CDR3 DNA sequence: TGTGCCAGCAGTTTCGGACAGGGAAGCACAGATACGCAGTATTTT. This rearrangement joins TRBV28 to TRBJ2-3; 8 nucleotides agree with TRBD1. The CDR3 contains 15 residues. Germline CDR1 and CDR2: MDHEN and SYDVKM. J lost 0 bases, V lost 3 bases, and 2 bases had no gene match.

The genes are TRBV5-4 and TRBJ2-7; D is uncertain. Germline loops: CDR1 SGHNT, CDR2 YYREEE (reference sequence). The length of the CDR3 is 14 residues. V was trimmed by 2 bases and J by 2 bases, leaving 11 bases between them. The CDR3 nucleotides are TGTGCCAGCAGCTTCCAGGAAGGGACCTACGAGCAGTACTTC. Its protein is CASSFQEGTYEQYF.

The V and J genes are TRBV28 and TRBJ2-7; the D call may be TRBD1 or TRBD2 (7 bases each). The CDR3 is made up of 13 amino acids. V lost 5 bases to trimming and J lost 7 bases, with 15 bases between them. Germline V CDR1 and CDR2: MDHEN, SYDVKM. CDR3 coding DNA: TGTGCCAGCAGTCCAGGGGGGGCATGGGAGCAGTACTTC. Translation: CASSPGGAWEQYF.

The J gene is TRBJ1-3, the V gene TRBV28; maybe TRBD1 (5 bases). Germline CDR1 is MDHEN and CDR2 is SYDVKM. With 3 bases removed from V and 0 bases from J, the gap between germline ends came to 15 bases. The CDR3 has 17 residues. Written as DNA, the CDR3 is TGTGCCAGCAGTTTGTTGGGGCCGTTAAGCTCTGGAAACACCATATATTTT. This translates into CASSLLGPLSSGNTIYF.

This chain joins TRBV7-9 and TRBJ1-1; TRBD1 is a possible D gene (6 bases). With 4 bases removed from V and 2 bases from J, the gap between germline ends came to 17 bases. Germline values: CDR1 SEHNR, CDR2 FQNEAQ (reference sequence). The length of the CDR3 is 16 residues. The CDR3 loop reads CASSYGFGGANTEAFF. The CDR3, as DNA: TGTGCCAGCAGCTATGGCTTTGGGGGGGCAAACACTGAAGCTTTCTTT.